The 29 T cell receptor beta chains given below trace back to one sample, sequenced in a study of blood T cell repertoires in COVID-19. TCRdb keeps only in-frame clones here, not all; method: immunoSEQ multiplex PCR. The sample lists 100,000 to 150,000 clones, approximately 83% occurring once. Sequenced input: peripheral blood. Receptor source: a woman between 45 and 60 years old with acute or convalescent COVID-19.

This chain links TRBV5-5 with TRBJ1-6, with 9 bases fitting TRBD1. The ends lost 4 bases at V and 6 bases at J; junction bases unmatched: 5. The CDR3 spans 15 residues. CDR1 and CDR2 from the germline V gene are SGHKS and YYEKEE (reference sequence). CDR3 DNA: TGTGCCAGCAGCGCGGGACAGGGAAGTAATTCACCCCTCCACTTT. This encodes CASSAGQGSNSPLHF.

The chain is built from TRBV12-3 or TRBV12-4 and TRBJ2-2, with D uncertain. The CDR3 has 12 residues. Trimming cost V 3 bases and J 8 bases, with 7 bases left between them. CDR3 nucleotide sequence: TGTGCCAGCAGTTTCCAGAGGGGGGAGCTGTTTTTT. It is translated as CASSFQRGELFF.

The genes are TRBV29-1 and TRBJ2-3; the D is unclear. The ends were cut back, 5 bases at V and 4 bases at J, with 10 bases in the middle. The CDR3 consists of 12 residues. CDR1 and CDR2 (germline): SQVTM, ANQGSEA. The CDR3 DNA is TGCAGCGTTCAGGATTCCTCAGATACGCAGTATTTT. It codes for CSVQDSSDTQYF.

This clone was counted once. This chain joins TRBV5-6 and TRBJ1-6; TRBD1 aligns across 9 bases. The CDR3 runs 17 residues. Germline CDR1 is SGHDT and CDR2 is YYEEEE. Trimming removed 4 bases from V and 3 bases from J; junction bases left unmatched: 8. The CDR3 protein is CASSGGQGQNYNSPLHF. CDR3 in DNA: TGTGCCAGCAGCGGGGGACAGGGACAAAACTATAATTCACCCCTCCACTTT. The full variable domain, completed using reference TRBV5-6 and TRBJ1-6, is DAGVTQSPTHLIKTRGQQVTLRCSPKSGHDTVSWYQQALGQGPQFIFQYYEEEERQRGNFPDRFSGHQFPNYSSELNVNALLLGDSALYLCASSGGQGQNYNSPLHFGNGTRLTVT.

The count of this clone is one. CDR3: CSASEQGPYGYTF. CDR3 nucleotide sequence: TGCAGTGCTAGTGAACAGGGACCCTATGGCTACACCTTC. V is TRBV20-1 and J is TRBJ1-2, with D possibly being TRBD1 (6 bases). Germline V lookup: CDR1 DFQATT, CDR2 SNEGSKA (reference sequence). V lost 3 bases, J lost 4 bases, and 12 bases lay in between. This CDR3 has 13 amino acids.

This clone is a singleton in its sample. The chain recombines TRBV30 with TRBJ2-1; the match to TRBD1 covers 10 bases. Trimming removed 3 bases from V and 5 bases from J; junction bases left unmatched: 10. The CDR3 runs to 16 residues. Germline assignment: CDR1 GTSNPN and CDR2 SVGIG (reference sequence). The CDR3 nucleotides read TGTGCCTGGAGAGCAAAGGGACAGGGGTTTAACAATGAGCAGTTCTTC. It encodes CAWRAKGQGFNNEQFF.

This clone has only a few counts. The chain employs TRBV18 and TRBJ1-1, with D perhaps TRBD1 (5 bases). V lost 0 bases and J 5 bases, leaving 7 bases between the germline ends. Germline CDR1 and CDR2: KGHSH and LQKENI. The CDR3 runs to 13 residues. CDR3 sequence (DNA): TGTGCCAGCTCACCACCCGGGGGAACTGAAGCTTTCTTT. Translating gives CASSPPGGTEAFF.

The chain's CDR3 is CASSQEPGGRNSPLHF. The CDR3, as DNA: TGCGCCAGCAGCCAAGAACCGGGCGGGCGCAATTCACCCCTCCACTTT. The chain carries TRBV4-1 and TRBJ1-6; D call uncertain. The CDR3 has 16 amino acids. The germline V gene has CDR1 MGHRA and CDR2 YSYEKL. The germline V and J ends were trimmed by 0 bases and 7 bases, with 13 bases remaining between them.

V gene TRBV5-1 combines with J gene TRBJ1-1, with 10 bases identical to TRBD1. With 0 bases clipped from V and 3 bases from J, the junction kept 8 bases outside the gene matches. Germline values: CDR1 SGHRS, CDR2 YFSETQ. The CDR3 length is 17 residues. The CDR3 bases are TGCGCCAGCAGCTTGGTCCCGGGACAGGGGTGGGACACTGAAGCTTTCTTT. Its translation is CASSLVPGQGWDTEAFF.

This clone was counted a few times. This sequence joins TRBV3-1 (or the pseudogene TRBV3-2) and TRBJ1-4; 9 bases match TRBD1. Germline CDR1 reads LGHDT; CDR2 reads YNNKEL (reference sequence). Losses at the gene ends were 5 bases for V and 7 bases for J; bases not matched to a gene: 5. The CDR3 loop spans 14 amino acids. The CDR3 spells CASSFGTGSEKLFF. In DNA form, the CDR3 reads TGTGCCAGCAGCTTCGGGACAGGGTCTGAAAAACTGTTTTTT.

The V gene is TRBV15, the J gene TRBJ2-2, with 7 bases identical to TRBD1. CDR1 LNHNV and CDR2 YYDKDF come from the germline V gene (reference sequence). This CDR3 is built from 16 residues. J was trimmed by 5 bases and V by 3 bases; bases with no gene match: 9. For the CDR3, the DNA is TGTGCCACCAGCAGTTTAGACAGGGTCGGGACCGGGGAGCTGTTTTTT. This sequence encodes CATSSLDRVGTGELFF.

CDR3 amino acids: CASSYRGQGGNNEQFF. As DNA, the CDR3 is TGTGCCAGCAGTTATCGTGGACAGGGCGGGAACAATGAGCAGTTCTTC. The J gene is TRBJ2-1, the V gene TRBV6-6, with 8 bases aligning to TRBD1. The V gene's germline CDR1 is MNHNY and CDR2 SVGAGI (reference sequence). The CDR3 has 16 amino acids. J lost 5 bases, V lost 3 bases, and 9 bases had no gene match.

The chain has TRBV10-3 and TRBJ1-5, with D tentatively TRBD1 (6 bases). CDR1 is ENHRY, CDR2 SYGVKD, per germline. Trimming took 3 bases from V and 5 from J, leaving 14 bases between them. This CDR3 has 15 amino acids. CDR3 in DNA: TGTGCCATCAGTGAAAAACAGGGTGGCTATCAGCCCCAGCATTTT. It yields the protein CAISEKQGGYQPQHF.

The chain uses TRBV12-3 or TRBV12-4 and TRBJ1-1; D call uncertain. This CDR3 contains 13 residues. The V and J ends lost 3 bases and 4 bases respectively, with 9 bases between them. CDR3 region: CASSLGIPTEAFF. The CDR3 DNA reads as TGTGCCAGCAGTTTGGGCATACCCACTGAAGCTTTCTTT.

Ten or more counts support this clone. This chain connects TRBV14 to TRBJ1-6; D gene ambiguous. The CDR3 spans 16 residues. V was cut by 0 bases and J by 6 bases, with 12 bases left in between. Germline CDR1 reads SGHDN; CDR2 reads FVKESK. CDR3 DNA sequence: TGTGCCAGCAGCCAAGAATCAGGATTCGCTAATTCACCCCTCCACTTT. Translating gives CASSQESGFANSPLHF.

CDR3 sequence reads: CASRPRQDSTEAFF. Here the CDR3 DNA reads TGTGCCAGCAGGCCTAGACAGGACTCCACTGAAGCTTTCTTT. The chain employs TRBV5-5 and TRBJ1-1; tentative D call: TRBD1 (6 bases). The ends were cut back, 5 bases at V and 4 bases at J, with 15 bases in the middle. The V gene's germline CDR1 is SGHKS and CDR2 YYEKEE (reference sequence). The CDR3 covers 14 residues.

This clone has just one count. This chain uses TRBV5-5 with TRBJ1-4; possible D gene TRBD1, 5 bases. Germline lookup yields CDR1 SGHKS and CDR2 YYEKEE (reference sequence). V was shortened by 0 bases and J by 7 bases, with 7 bases between the two germline ends. The CDR3 is 13 residues long. Here the CDR3 reads CASSLEGSEKLFF. As DNA, the CDR3 is TGTGCCAGCAGCTTGGAGGGGTCTGAAAAACTGTTTTTT.

This clone was detected only a few times. The chain employs TRBV28 and TRBJ2-2, with D tentatively TRBD2 (7 bases). The CDR3 is 17 amino acids. V was pared by 10 bases and J by 4 bases, with 25 bases between. Germline CDR1 and CDR2: MDHEN and SYDVKM. This chain's CDR3 is CAIAPPRGGQGTGELFF. In nucleotides, the CDR3 is TGTGCCATCGCCCCTCCGAGGGGGGGCCAGGGCACCGGGGAGCTGTTTTTT.

V and J are TRBV5-1 and TRBJ2-7; the match to TRBD1 covers 8 bases. The germline gives CDR1 SGHRS, CDR2 YFSETQ. V lost 4 bases and J lost 5; bases outside the gene matches: 2. This CDR3 comprises 12 residues. The CDR3 sequence: CASSLTGDEQYF. The CDR3 nucleotides are TGCGCCAGCAGCCTGACAGGGGACGAGCAGTACTTC.

With respect to this clone: Additional DNA sequences in this sample encode the identical CDR3. The V call is TRBV3-1 (or the pseudogene TRBV3-2), the J call TRBJ1-1; no firm D call. Trimming pared 1 base from V and 0 bases from J, leaving 6 bases between. Per the germline V gene, CDR1 is LGHDT and CDR2 is YNNKEL (reference sequence). CDR3 length equals 14 residues. CDR3 residues: CASSQVAVNTEAFF. As DNA, the CDR3 is TGTGCCAGCAGCCAAGTGGCAGTGAACACTGAAGCTTTCTTT.

The rearrangement links TRBV18 to TRBJ2-2; 10 bases are a match to TRBD1. The CDR3 has 15 amino acids. In germline, CDR1 is KGHSH, CDR2 LQKENI. J lost 5 bases, V lost 3 bases, and 3 bases had no gene match. The CDR3 sequence is CASSPGQGSTGELFF. DNA for the CDR3: TGTGCCAGCTCACCGGGACAGGGGTCTACCGGGGAGCTGTTTTTT.

This clone has just one count. The rearrangement uses TRBV6-6 and TRBJ1-5; D is unclear. V shed 3 bases and J shed 0 bases, with 12 bases lying between them. The germline CDR1 and CDR2 sequences are MNHNY and SVGAGI (reference sequence). The CDR3 length is 16 residues. Written as DNA, the CDR3 is TGTGCCAGCAGTTATGGGCACAGCTATAGCAATCAGCCCCAGCATTTT. Translation: CASSYGHSYSNQPQHF.

This clone appeared a few times. This chain links TRBV25-1 with TRBJ1-4; D possibly corresponds to TRBD1 (5 bases). The CDR3 is 16 amino acids. CDR1 and CDR2 from the germline V gene are MGHDK and SYGVNS. Between the trimmed V and J ends, which lost 3 bases and 7 bases, there was a span of 18 bases. The CDR3, as DNA: TGTGCCAGCAGTGACCCCGTTCAGGGCGCCGGTGAAAAACTGTTTTTT. This sequence encodes CASSDPVQGAGEKLFF.

V gene TRBV7-9 combines with J gene TRBJ2-7, with a possible D match to TRBD1 (6 bases). The V end was cut by 0 bases, the J end by 1 base, with 10 bases between. Germline values: CDR1 SEHNR, CDR2 FQNEAQ (reference sequence). The CDR3 runs 15 residues. This CDR3 is CASSLAPGASYEQYF. Written as DNA, the CDR3 is TGTGCCAGCAGCTTAGCCCCAGGGGCATCCTACGAGCAGTACTTC.

V is TRBV7-9 and J is TRBJ1-5; no clear D gene. The CDR3 totals 12 residues. Germline CDR1 reads SEHNR; CDR2 reads FQNEAQ (reference sequence). V lost 3 bases, J lost 6 bases, and 6 bases lay in between. The CDR3 coding sequence is TGTGCCAGCAGCTTTTTGGCTCAGCCCCAGCATTTT. Encoded protein: CASSFLAQPQHF.

This clone was found a few times. This sequence joins TRBV6-1 and TRBJ2-3; TRBD1 matches 10 bases. Germline lookup yields CDR1 MNHNS and CDR2 SASEGT. CDR3 length: 17 amino acids. Trimming took 0 bases from V and 6 from J; bases not matched to a gene: 9. CDR3 DNA sequence: TGTGCCAGCAGTGAAGCGGGTTGGGACAGGGGAGAGGATACGCAGTATTTT. It is translated as CASSEAGWDRGEDTQYF.

V and J are TRBV11-2 and TRBJ2-7; the match to TRBD1 covers 7 bases. CDR3 length: 15 residues. Germline V lookup: CDR1 SGHAT, CDR2 FQNNGV. V trimming: 1 base; J trimming: 2 bases; junction bases outside the gene matches: 5. In DNA form, the CDR3 reads TGTGCCAGCAGCTTAGCGCAGGGGGTTACCTACGAGCAGTACTTC. It codes for CASSLAQGVTYEQYF. The full variable domain, its missing parts supplied by reference TRBV11-2 and TRBJ2-7, is EAGVAQSPRYKIIEKRQSVAFWCNPISGHATLYWYQQILGQGPKLLIQFQNNGVVDDSQLPKDRFSAERLKGVDSTLKIQPAKLEDSAVYLCASSLAQGVTYEQYFGPGTRLTVT.

There are a few counts of this clone. The gene calls are TRBV28 and TRBJ1-2, with a tentative D call TRBD1 (6 bases). The germline V and J ends were trimmed by 4 bases and 7 bases, with 13 bases remaining between them. The length of the CDR3 is 13 residues. The germline gives CDR1 MDHEN, CDR2 SYDVKM. The CDR3 spells CASSSRGAFGYTF. CDR3 coding DNA: TGTGCCAGCAGTTCACGGGGGGCTTTTGGCTACACCTTC.

The J gene is TRBJ1-6, the V gene TRBV3-1 (or the pseudogene TRBV3-2); 9 nucleotides match TRBD1. The CDR3 is 16 amino acids. The ends lost 2 bases at V and 9 bases at J; junction bases unmatched: 8. CDR1 is LGHDT and CDR2 is YNNKEL in the germline V gene (reference sequence). The CDR3 region is CASSQRTGGGGSPLHF. The CDR3 nucleotides are TGTGCCAGCAGCCAACGAACAGGGGGCGGCGGTTCACCCCTCCACTTT.